This T cell receptor beta chain stems from a study of T cells in Graves' hyperthyroidism and ophthalmopathy. General observations from the study: Before onset, by a median of around 6.4 months, the model predicted ophthalmopathy.

The investigators amplified TCR beta CDR3 regions from RNA transcripts. HTBI primers were the set used in a first-round RT-PCR of the TCR CDR3. Each CDR3 protein gets one entry after TCRdb re-called the multiplex PCR reads with MiXCR. The table records 200,000 to 250,000 distinct CDR3 sequences, around 26% of them present only once. The PBMCs had their origin in 7.5 to 10 ml of fresh peripheral blood. This clonotype was counted many times. Its cognate antigen is unknown. Germline V gene sequence: CDR1 LNHDA, CDR2 SQIVND (reference sequence). The trim removed 3 bases at V and 4 bases at J, leaving 6 bases unmatched. This CDR3 spans 15 amino acids.

Sample: blood. The chain recombines TRBV19 with TRBJ1-5, with TRBD1 matching 7 bases. This receptor was obtained from a woman between 40 and 55 years old with Graves' ophthalmopathy. The CDR3 DNA is TGTGCCAGTAGTATTCTCCAGGGGGATAATCAGCCCCAGCATTTT. Translation gives CASSILQGDNQPQHF.